The 6 T cell receptor beta chains below were found in one sample sequenced in a study of T-cell memory formation after mild COVID-19. Each CDR3 protein is one row after TCRdb ran MiXCR on the 5' RACE reads. Of 190,000 or so distinct CDR3 sequences in the sample, roughly 27% were seen once. The material sequenced was PBMCs or a T cell subset sorted from them (not recorded which). The receptor source for this set is an adult woman who had mild COVID-19 (a few samples of this study predate the infection). Cell type and time point are not known.

V gene TRBV5-8 combines with J gene TRBJ1-2, with 8 bases fitting TRBD1. Trimming removed 4 bases from V and 0 bases from J; junction bases left unmatched: 11. CDR1 is SGHTS, CDR2 YDEGEE, per germline. The CDR3 spans 17 residues. CDR3 region: CASSRLRTGSANYGYTF. The CDR3 nucleotides are TGTGCCAGCAGCAGGCTACGGACAGGGTCGGCTAACTATGGCTACACCTTC.

This clonotype was counted many times. This rearrangement joins TRBV3-1 to TRBJ2-7; TRBD1 might be the D (6 bases). The CDR3 totals 12 residues. Germline V CDR1 and CDR2: LGHDT, YNNKEL (reference sequence). Trimming pared 6 bases from V and 6 bases from J, leaving 12 bases between. Here the CDR3 DNA reads TGTGCCAGCAGTCCCCAGGGGAGCGAGCAGTACTTC. Protein sequence: CASSPQGSEQYF.

This clonotype was seen only a few times. This rearrangement joins TRBV7-9 to TRBJ2-1, with TRBD1 matching 9 bases. V dropped 11 bases and J dropped 12; count of bases not matched to a gene: 5. CDR1 and CDR2 (germline): SEHNR, FQNEAQ (reference sequence). This CDR3 comprises 10 residues. The CDR3 region is CAGQGSGQFF. The CDR3 coding sequence is TGTGCCGGACAGGGGTCGGGGCAGTTCTTC.

A few counts support this clonotype. The CDR3 sequence: CASSLHRGDETEAFF. The DNA for the CDR3 is TGTGCCAGCAGCCTTCACAGGGGAGATGAAACTGAAGCTTTCTTT. The chain has TRBV7-9 and TRBJ1-1; 7 bases align to TRBD1. The germline V gene encodes CDR1 SEHNR and CDR2 FQNEAQ (reference sequence). J gave up 5 bases and V 5 bases, and 11 bases lay outside the gene matches. This CDR3 has 15 residues.

This clonotype was counted between two and nine times. The chain is built from TRBV29-1 and TRBJ2-1, with a possible D match to TRBD2 (5 bases). The CDR3 runs 13 residues. The germline gives CDR1 SQVTM, CDR2 ANQGSEA. Trimming took off 4 bases at V and 9 bases at J, with 16 bases between the two ends. As DNA, the CDR3 is TGCAGCGTTGTTGGGCGGGTATGGGGTGAGCAGTTCTTC. Protein: CSVVGRVWGEQFF.

This rearrangement joins TRBV4-1 to TRBJ2-2; TRBD2 aligns across 14 bases. From germline, CDR1 is MGHRA and CDR2 YSYEKL. This CDR3 comprises 19 residues. V lost 1 base to trimming and J lost 3 bases; unmatched junction nucleotides: 7. CDR3 residues: CASSQVGLAGGRDTGELFF. The CDR3 DNA is TGCGCCAGCAGCCAAGTTGGACTAGCGGGGGGTAGGGACACCGGGGAGCTGTTTTTT.